The rows below give T cell receptor beta chains drawn from one sample of a study of T-cell reconstitution after alpha-beta-depleted transplantation in children. TCRdb called the PCR reads again in MiXCR, with one record for every CDR3 protein. The sample lists 200,000 to 250,000 distinct CDR3 sequences, 7% to 9% occurring once. The input for sequencing was PBMCs, mostly from graft donor cells, taken 360 days after TCRalphabeta/CD19-depleted stem cell transplant. These receptors were taken from a male patient aged 2 to 10 who had a stem cell transplant for acute myeloid leukemia, so the T cells may come from the graft donor. Each CDR3 is given with its conserved first and last residue. Fields, in order: D gene, J gene, CDR3 length, V gene, clone size, CDR3 DNA, CDR3 protein. The D gene is left open where the match is weak. Size is omitted from some rows. Given values are once, few, many or a class for expanded clones.

>-|TRBJ2-5|15|TRBV12-3/TRBV12-4|many
TGTGCCAGCAGTTATGGACAAACTAATCAAGAGACCCAGTACTTC
CASSYGQTNQETQYF
>TRBD1|TRBJ1-4|15|TRBV7-9|many
TGTGCCAGCAGCTCCACAGGGGGGACTAATGAAAAACTGTTTTTT
CASSSTGGTNEKLFF
>-|TRBJ2-7|15|TRBV28|few
TGTGCCGGAACGTCGGGCCAGGGTCCTTCCTACGAGCAGTACTTC
CAGTSGQGPSYEQYF
>-|TRBJ2-7|10|TRBV6-6|few
TGTGCCAGCGGGTCCTACGAGCAGTACTTC
CASGSYEQYF
>-|TRBJ2-3|13|TRBV28|few
TGTGCCTCTAGGAGGGAGAGCACAGATACGCAGTATTTT
CASRRESTDTQYF
>TRBD1|TRBJ2-7|19|TRBV19|-
TGTGCCAGAAAACCCCCGGGACAGGAGAATTCATGGGTTGGATACGAGCAGTACTTC
CARKPPGQENSWVGYEQYF
>-|TRBJ1-2|12|TRBV5-1|-
TGCGCCAGCAGCCCCGGGACCCCAGTCTACACCTTC
CASSPGTPVYTF
>-|TRBJ2-5|11|TRBV5-1|many
TGCGCCAGCAGCGGGAAAGAGACCCAGTACTTC
CASSGKETQYF
>-|TRBJ1-1|16|TRBV6-5|many
TGTGCCAGCAGTTACTCACCGGGACGACGGAACACTGAAGCTTTCTTT
CASSYSPGRRNTEAFF
>-|TRBJ2-6|13|TRBV12-3/TRBV12-4|many
TGTGCCAGCAGTTTCCTCGGGGCCAACGTCCTGACTTTC
CASSFLGANVLTF
>-|TRBJ2-7|14|TRBV7-9|few
TGTGCCAGCAGCACCCGGGACGGTGACCACGAGCAGTACTTC
CASSTRDGDHEQYF
>TRBD2|TRBJ2-2|21|TRBV11-1|few
TGTGCCAGCAGCTTAGTAATCCTTTCGCGGGAGTACGTCCTGAACACCGGGGAGCTGTTTTTT
CASSLVILSREYVLNTGELFF
>-|TRBJ2-7|15|TRBV18|many
TGTGCCAGCTCACCACTTGATCTAGCGCCGGCCGAGCAGTACTTC
CASSPLDLAPAEQYF
>-|TRBJ2-1|13|TRBV3-1|-
TGTGCCAGCAGCCGGATTACGGGCAATGAGCAGTTCTTC
CASSRITGNEQFF
>-|TRBJ1-1|15|TRBV7-2|-
TGTGCCAGCAGCTTAGCGTCTGGTCGGAACACTGAAGCTTTCTTT
CASSLASGRNTEAFF
>TRBD2|TRBJ2-1|17|TRBV4-2|many
TGTGCCAGCAGCCAGGCCTTTACGGGGGGGTGGAGCAATGAGCAGTTCTTC
CASSQAFTGGWSNEQFF
>-|TRBJ1-4|14|TRBV5-1|many
TGCGCCAGCAGCTTTAAGGGGCCTCGCGAAAAACTGTTTTTT
CASSFKGPREKLFF
>TRBD1|TRBJ2-3|16|TRBV24-1|few
TGTGCCACCAGTGATTCCAGGACAGGGGGCACAGATACGCAGTATTTT
CATSDSRTGGTDTQYF
>-|TRBJ2-1|15|TRBV6-1|-
TGTGCCAGCAGCACTACTAGAACCCTCTACAATGAGCAGTTCTTC
CASSTTRTLYNEQFF
>-|TRBJ2-3|15|TRBV5-5|-
TGTGCCAGCAGTCTACAGGGCCGATCGACAGATACGCAGTATTTT
CASSLQGRSTDTQYF
>TRBD2|TRBJ2-7|15|TRBV4-3|-
TGCGCCAGCAGCCCCCAAGCGGGAGGGCCCTACGAGCAGTACTTC
CASSPQAGGPYEQYF
>-|TRBJ2-3|12|TRBV12-3/TRBV12-4|many
TGTGCCAGCACCCCCCGAACAGATACGCAGTATTTT
CASTPRTDTQYF